The 32 T cell receptor beta chains listed next were all sequenced from one sample in a study of cytomegalovirus exposure and HLA in healthy donors. Primers: 60 Vbeta forward and 13 Jbeta reverse. The assay was immunoSEQ multiplex PCR, and TCRdb's table has in-frame clones only and misses some. The table has some 160,000 clones, around 84% seen once. Sequencing was done on a sample of PBMCs. Source of these receptors: a boy under 10 years old in good health and CMV-seronegative.

The chain combines TRBV5-4 with TRBJ2-5; tentatively, D is TRBD1 (5 bases). CDR3 length: 12 amino acids. V was cut by 2 bases and J by 7 bases, with 9 bases left in between. CDR1 is SGHNT, CDR2 YYREEE, per germline (reference sequence). The CDR3 spells CASSLQAGTQYF. CDR3 bases: TGTGCCAGCAGCTTACAGGCAGGGACCCAGTACTTC. Based on the CDR3 plus reference TRBV5-4 and TRBJ2-5, the full variable domain is ETGVTQSPTHLIKTRGQQVTLRCSSQSGHNTVSWYQQALGQGPQFIFQYYREEENGRGNFPPRFSGLQFPNYSSELNVNALELDDSALYLCASSLQAGTQYFGPGTRLLVL.

This chain connects TRBV4-1 to TRBJ2-3, with a tentative D call TRBD1 (5 bases). V was trimmed by 6 bases and J by 2 bases, leaving 6 bases between them. Germline V gives CDR1 MGHRA, CDR2 YSYEKL. The CDR3 runs to 12 residues. DNA of the CDR3: TGCGCCAGCAGGGGGCCCACAGATACGCAGTATTTT. It is translated as CASRGPTDTQYF.

This clone was picked up one time. The V gene is TRBV11-2, the J gene TRBJ2-7, with TRBD2 as a possible D gene (5 bases). From germline, CDR1 is SGHAT and CDR2 FQNNGV. This CDR3 is 15 amino acids long. Between the trimmed V and J ends, which lost 3 bases and 3 bases, there was a span of 15 bases. For the CDR3, the DNA is TGTGCCAGCAGCTTCTTCGGGCGGGCATACTACGAGCAGTACTTC. Protein: CASSFFGRAYYEQYF.

The chain has TRBV4-3 and TRBJ1-3, with D hard to call. Germline loops: CDR1 LGHNA, CDR2 YSLEER. V was cut by 0 bases and J by 0 bases, with 15 bases left in between. The CDR3 sequence is 18 residues long. The CDR3 region is CASSQDIPSFRSGNTIYF. Written as DNA, the CDR3 is TGCGCCAGCAGCCAAGATATCCCTAGTTTTCGCTCTGGAAACACCATATATTTT.

J is TRBJ1-2 and V is TRBV6-1; D remains unclear. The CDR3 extends over 15 amino acids. Germline V gene data show CDR1 as MNHNS and CDR2 as SASEGT. V shed 3 bases and J shed 4 bases, with 15 bases lying between them. The CDR3 here is CASSDRHEGFYGYTF. The CDR3 DNA reads as TGTGCCAGCAGTGACCGACACGAGGGCTTCTATGGCTACACCTTC.

The J gene is TRBJ2-7, the V gene TRBV7-9; D unresolved. Germline V gene lookup returns CDR1 SEHNR and CDR2 FQNEAQ (reference sequence). This CDR3 comprises 14 residues. Trimming cost V 6 bases and J 4 bases, with 16 bases left between them. The CDR3 coding sequence is TGTGCCAGCAGTTTCAATTTAGACATGTACGAGCAGTACTTC. Protein: CASSFNLDMYEQYF.

The chain is built from TRBV10-3 and TRBJ2-1; D gene uncertain. CDR1 ENHRY and CDR2 SYGVKD come from the germline V gene. The V gene lost 6 bases and the J gene lost 3 bases, with 12 bases spanning the gap. The CDR3 contains 14 residues. The CDR3 loop is CAISGSENYNEQFF. The CDR3 DNA reads as TGTGCCATCAGCGGCAGCGAGAACTACAATGAGCAGTTCTTC.

The J gene is TRBJ2-2, the V gene TRBV7-2, with TRBD1 matching over 9 bases. Trimming at V came to 5 bases and at J to 3 bases, leaving 7 bases not matched to a gene. Germline CDR1 reads SGHTA; CDR2 reads FQGNSA. This CDR3 comprises 16 residues. The CDR3 reads CASSLNRGLDTGELFF. CDR3 coding DNA: TGTGCCAGCAGCCTAAACAGGGGGCTGGACACCGGGGAGCTGTTTTTT. The entire variable domain, with the rest obtained from reference TRBV7-2 and TRBJ2-2, is as follows: GAGVSQSPSNKVTEKGKDVELRCDPISGHTALYWYRQSLGQGLEFLIYFQGNSAPDKSGLPSDRFSAERTGGSVSTLTIQRTQQEDSAVYLCASSLNRGLDTGELFFGEGSRLTVL.

V and J are TRBV5-1 and TRBJ2-3; D is unclear. Looked up from germline, CDR1 is SGHRS and CDR2 is YFSETQ. The ends were cut back, 0 bases at V and 0 bases at J, with 11 bases in the middle. The length of the CDR3 is 16 residues. CDR3 DNA sequence: TGCGCCAGCAGCTTGGGTACAGACCCTAGCACAGATACGCAGTATTTT. It translates to CASSLGTDPSTDTQYF.

The chain couples TRBV7-9 to TRBJ1-3; D remains unclear. The CDR3 has 14 amino acids. Trimming took 1 base from V and 0 from J, leaving 4 bases between them. Germline CDR1 and CDR2: SEHNR and FQNEAQ (reference sequence). This chain's CDR3 is CASSLDFSGNTIYF. In DNA form, the CDR3 reads TGTGCCAGCAGCTTAGACTTCTCTGGAAACACCATATATTTT.

The chain joins TRBV29-1 to TRBJ2-1; no definite D call. The length of the CDR3 is 15 residues. The germline V and J ends were trimmed by 4 bases and 6 bases, with 19 bases remaining between them. Germline V lookup: CDR1 SQVTM, CDR2 ANQGSEA. CDR3 nucleotides: TGCAGCGTTGGCTCCGGGTTAATAAAAAGCAATGAGCAGTTCTTC. Translated, it gives CSVGSGLIKSNEQFF.

In its sample, this clone was seen once. The chain couples TRBV27 to TRBJ1-5; D is unresolved. This CDR3 has 14 amino acids. Between the trimmed V and J ends, which lost 8 bases and 0 bases, there was a span of 11 bases. Germline CDR1 is MNHEY and CDR2 is SMNVEV (reference sequence). The CDR3 DNA reads as TGTGCCAGCCGGGGATCCAATAGCAATCAGCCCCAGCATTTT. It is translated as CASRGSNSNQPQHF.

The genes are TRBV18 and TRBJ2-5; unclear D gene. Germline V lookup: CDR1 KGHSH, CDR2 LQKENI. The V end was cut by 4 bases, the J end by 5 bases, with 17 bases between. The CDR3 sequence is 15 residues long. CDR3 region: CASSLSPGVLETQYF. Written as DNA, the CDR3 is TGTGCCAGCTCACTTTCCCCTGGAGTTTTGGAGACCCAGTACTTC.

The V call is TRBV6-6, the J call TRBJ1-1, with 8 bases aligning to TRBD1. CDR1 is MNHNY and CDR2 is SVGAGI in the germline V gene (reference sequence). The CDR3 totals 14 residues. J lost 5 bases, V lost 5 bases, and 7 bases had no gene match. The CDR3 reads CASSATGARTEAFF. CDR3 nucleotide sequence: TGTGCCAGCAGTGCGACAGGGGCGCGGACTGAAGCTTTCTTT.

The chain couples TRBV2 to TRBJ1-3; D might be TRBD1 (5 bases). CDR3 length equals 14 residues. Germline V gene data show CDR1 as SNHLY and CDR2 as FYNNEI. Trimming pared 8 bases from V and 4 bases from J, leaving 15 bases between. CDR3 sequence: CASGGGWSGNTIYF. For the CDR3, the DNA is TGTGCCAGCGGGGGGGGGTGGTCGGGAAACACCATATATTTT.

The chain couples TRBV4-1 to TRBJ1-5, with D hard to call. Germline V gene lookup returns CDR1 MGHRA and CDR2 YSYEKL. Trimming pared 1 base from V and 5 bases from J, leaving 15 bases between. The CDR3 consists of 16 residues. The DNA for the CDR3 is TGCGCCAGCAGCCAAGTTATGGCAGAAGCGTATCAGCCCCAGCATTTT. This encodes CASSQVMAEAYQPQHF.

V and J are TRBV7-2 and TRBJ1-5; D not certain. V was cut by 5 bases and J by 4 bases, with 15 bases left in between. Germline CDR1 and CDR2: SGHTA and FQGNSA. This CDR3 has 15 amino acids. DNA for the CDR3: TGTGCCAGCAGCCCAGCAGGCAGAACAAATCAGCCCCAGCATTTT. Amino acid sequence: CASSPAGRTNQPQHF.

This sequence joins TRBV28 and TRBJ2-2; no clear D. The CDR3 runs 16 residues. In germline, CDR1 is MDHEN, CDR2 SYDVKM. V was cut by 5 bases and J by 0 bases, with 13 bases left in between. CDR3 amino acids: CASSPRLVANTGELFF. The CDR3 coding sequence is TGTGCCAGCAGTCCGAGACTGGTCGCGAACACCGGGGAGCTGTTTTTT.

The genes are TRBV6-5 and TRBJ1-1; D possibly corresponds to TRBD1 (5 bases). The CDR3 is 14 residues long. Looked up from germline, CDR1 is MNHEY and CDR2 is SVGAGI. V lost 0 bases and J 1 base, leaving 6 bases between the germline ends. The CDR3 nucleotides are TGTGCCAGCAGTTACTCGACAGCGAACACTGAAGCTTTCTTT. Amino acids: CASSYSTANTEAFF.

This sequence joins TRBV9 and TRBJ1-4; no clear D gene. V lost 4 bases and J 2 bases, leaving 9 bases between the germline ends. Germline V gene sequence: CDR1 SGDLS, CDR2 YYNGEE. The CDR3 totals 14 residues. CDR3 loop: CASSRSGTNEKLFF. The CDR3, as DNA: TGTGCCAGCAGCAGGTCGGGGACTAATGAAAAACTGTTTTTT.

There are a few counts of this clone. The chain links TRBV4-3 to TRBJ2-2; no clear D. V lost 6 bases to trimming and J lost 4 bases, with 15 bases between them. The CDR3 spans 15 residues. Germline loops: CDR1 LGHNA, CDR2 YSLEER. The CDR3 is CASSIDSGGTGELFF. The CDR3 nucleotides are TGCGCCAGCAGTATCGACTCCGGTGGCACCGGGGAGCTGTTTTTT.

The V gene is TRBV4-1, the J gene TRBJ2-1; the match to TRBD2 covers 10 bases. V lost 1 base and J lost 10; bases outside the gene matches: 7. Germline-derived CDR1 and CDR2 are MGHRA and YSYEKL. The CDR3 covers 15 residues. As DNA, the CDR3 is TGCGCCAGCAGCCAAGGGACTAGCGGAACATGGGAGCAGTTCTTC. Protein product: CASSQGTSGTWEQFF.

The J gene is TRBJ1-1, the V gene TRBV5-1; 11 nucleotides align to TRBD1. The V gene's germline CDR1 is SGHRS and CDR2 YFSETQ. Trimming took 7 bases from V and 3 from J; bases not matched to a gene: 5. The CDR3 has 14 residues. This CDR3 is CASGDRGSYTEAFF. DNA for the CDR3: TGCGCCAGCGGGGACAGGGGGTCATACACTGAAGCTTTCTTT.

V and J are TRBV13 and TRBJ2-3; TRBD2 is a possible D gene (7 bases). The CDR3 spans 16 residues. The germline CDR1 and CDR2 sequences are PRHDT and FYEKMQ (reference sequence). V was cut by 7 bases and J by 3 bases, with 20 bases left in between. CDR3 in DNA: TGTGCCAGCAAGATACAAGGGGGGGGATGGACAGATACGCAGTATTTT. Its protein product is CASKIQGGGWTDTQYF.

The V gene is TRBV13, the J gene TRBJ2-7, with TRBD2 matching 11 bases. CDR1 is PRHDT and CDR2 is FYEKMQ in the germline V gene (reference sequence). The CDR3 is made up of 17 amino acids. V lost 0 bases and J lost 1; bases outside the gene matches: 5. The CDR3 nucleotides are TGTGCCAGCAGCTTAGGCCGAGGACTAGCGGGTTCCTACGAGCAGTACTTC. Its protein product is CASSLGRGLAGSYEQYF. The full variable domain, in which reference TRBV13 and TRBJ2-7 provide the parts outside the CDR3, is AAGVIQSPRHLIKEKRETATLKCYPIPRHDTVYWYQQGPGQDPQFLISFYEKMQSDKGSIPDRFSAQQFSDYHSELNMSSLELGDSALYFCASSLGRGLAGSYEQYFGPGTRLTVT.

The rearrangement joins TRBV30 to TRBJ1-2, with a weak D call TRBD1 (5 bases). Deletions cut 5 bases from V and 8 bases from J, with 21 bases between. The CDR3 loop spans 14 amino acids. Germline CDR1 and CDR2: GTSNPN and SVGIG (reference sequence). The CDR3 reads CAWDGGGVPGGYTF. The CDR3, as DNA: TGTGCCTGGGACGGGGGAGGTGTTCCTGGCGGCTACACCTTC.

The chain employs TRBV6-1 and TRBJ2-3, with 8 bases matching TRBD2. V lost 2 bases and J lost 3; bases outside the gene matches: 10. The CDR3 length is 17 residues. Germline CDR1 is MNHNS and CDR2 is SASEGT. The CDR3 DNA sequence: TGTGCCAGCAGTGAATGGAGGAGCGGGAGATCTACAGATACGCAGTATTTT. It encodes CASSEWRSGRSTDTQYF.

The rearrangement joins TRBV9 to TRBJ1-1, with D unresolved. V lost 5 bases and J 5 bases, leaving 13 bases between the germline ends. This CDR3 comprises 13 residues. Germline V gene sequence: CDR1 SGDLS, CDR2 YYNGEE. The CDR3 DNA sequence: TGTGCCAGCAGGGGCGACGGTGAAACTGAAGCTTTCTTT. Amino acid sequence: CASRGDGETEAFF.

This rearrangement joins TRBV7-3 to TRBJ2-1; TRBD1 is a possible D gene (5 bases). CDR3 length: 15 residues. CDR1 is SGHTA, CDR2 FQGTGA, per germline. The V and J ends lost 2 bases and 4 bases respectively, with 12 bases between them. CDR3: CASSLLGQEYNEQFF. The DNA for the CDR3 is TGTGCCAGCAGCTTATTAGGACAAGAATACAATGAGCAGTTCTTC.

This chain links TRBV11-2 with TRBJ2-5, with a possible D match to TRBD1 (6 bases). Germline assignment: CDR1 SGHAT and CDR2 FQNNGV. Deletions cut 8 bases from V and 5 bases from J, with 18 bases between. The CDR3 loop spans 14 amino acids. DNA for the CDR3: TGTGCCAGCGGGTTAGGGGGAGTCGTGGAGACCCAGTACTTC. It yields the protein CASGLGGVVETQYF.

The chain uses TRBV10-3 and TRBJ1-5; TRBD1 aligns across 10 bases. Germline V gene data show CDR1 as ENHRY and CDR2 as SYGVKD. This CDR3 contains 13 residues. After removal of 4 bases from V and 10 bases from J, the junction contained 4 bases not matched to a gene. CDR3 sequence reads: CAISGDRGRPQHF. The CDR3 nucleotides are TGTGCCATCAGTGGGGACAGGGGCCGTCCCCAGCATTTT.

The gene calls are TRBV28 and TRBJ1-2, with 7 bases that match TRBD1. Germline CDR1 and CDR2: MDHEN and SYDVKM. The CDR3 sequence is 14 residues long. The V segment lost 2 bases and the J segment 3 bases; nucleotides outside the gene matches: 3. CDR3 sequence reads: CASSLRDRHYGYTF. CDR3 DNA sequence: TGTGCCAGCAGTTTACGGGACAGACACTATGGCTACACCTTC.